Listed here are 21 T cell receptor beta chains from one sample, sequenced in a study of shared T cell receptors in the human thymus. Produced via immunoSEQ multiplex PCR; TCRdb's table is partial and in-frame only. The data contain about 380,000 clones, more than 85% of them seen just once; the ten biggest clones take up roughly 0.021%. Sequencing used thymocytes. These receptors all come from a human donor.

The rearrangement uses TRBV5-4 and TRBJ2-5, with D possibly TRBD2 on 6 matching bases. The CDR3 extends over 15 amino acids. Looked up from germline, CDR1 is SGHNT and CDR2 is YYREEE (reference sequence). V lost 3 bases, J lost 4 bases, and 16 bases lay in between. Written as DNA, the CDR3 is TGTGCCAGCAGCTCCCCCCTCCCGGAGGGAGAGACCCAGTACTTC. Its protein is CASSSPLPEGETQYF.

The V call is TRBV27, the J call TRBJ1-4, with D possibly TRBD1 on 6 matching bases. CDR1 and CDR2 (germline): MNHEY, SMNVEV (reference sequence). V was pared by 0 bases and J by 0 bases, with 17 bases between. The CDR3 extends over 19 amino acids. The CDR3 reads CASSLSGRPGQTTNEKLFF. Here the CDR3 DNA reads TGTGCCAGCAGTTTATCCGGCCGGCCAGGACAGACAACTAATGAAAAACTGTTTTTT.

This rearrangement joins TRBV4-3 to TRBJ2-2; D remains ambiguous. CDR3 length: 19 residues. With 0 bases removed from V and 2 bases from J, the gap between germline ends came to 19 bases. Per the germline V gene, CDR1 is LGHNA and CDR2 is YSLEER. The chain's CDR3 is CASSQEVEIPLINTGELFF. DNA of the CDR3: TGCGCCAGCAGCCAAGAGGTGGAGATCCCCTTAATAAACACCGGGGAGCTGTTTTTT.

This chain connects TRBV5-4 to TRBJ2-7; 8 bases match TRBD2. The V gene's germline CDR1 is SGHNT and CDR2 YYREEE (reference sequence). V shed 2 bases, J shed 2 bases, and the junction held 6 bases outside the gene matches. The CDR3 length is 15 residues. The CDR3 nucleotides read TGTGCCAGCAGCTTAGTCGGGAGGGCCGCCTACGAGCAGTACTTC. Translating gives CASSLVGRAAYEQYF.

This chain links TRBV4-2 with TRBJ2-7; 8 bases fit TRBD2. With V trimmed by 4 bases and J by 0 bases, 11 bases remained unmatched. Per germline, CDR1 LGHNA and CDR2 YNFKEQ. The CDR3 runs to 17 residues. The CDR3 is CASSRNPTSAFSYEQYF. The CDR3 DNA sequence: TGTGCCAGCAGCCGCAACCCGACTAGCGCTTTCTCCTACGAGCAGTACTTC.

The chain carries TRBV5-6 and TRBJ1-1; possible D gene TRBD1, 6 bases. The V end lost 5 bases, the J end lost 4 bases, and 18 bases lay between the germline ends. CDR1 and CDR2 (germline): SGHDT, YYEEEE. The CDR3 has 15 residues. In DNA form, the CDR3 reads TGTGCCAGCAGTCCCGCCGGGGGGCGGCTCACTGAAGCTTTCTTT. Its protein is CASSPAGGRLTEAFF.

The chain carries TRBV5-4 and TRBJ2-7; 7 bases are shared with TRBD1. Unmatched junction bases numbered 8, after V lost 8 bases and J lost 0 bases. CDR3 length: 14 residues. CDR1 is SGHNT and CDR2 is YYREEE in the germline V gene (reference sequence). CDR3 region: CASNRDSDSYEQYF. The CDR3 DNA reads TGTGCCAGTAACCGGGACAGTGACTCCTACGAGCAGTACTTC.

The chain has TRBV5-5 and TRBJ2-7; TRBD2 matches at 14 bases. Germline loops: CDR1 SGHKS, CDR2 YYEKEE (reference sequence). V lost 4 bases to trimming and J lost 3 bases; unmatched junction nucleotides: 12. The CDR3 runs to 18 residues. The CDR3 here is CASSHAGLAGARVYEQYF. For the CDR3, the DNA is TGTGCCAGCAGCCATGCGGGACTAGCGGGAGCTCGAGTCTACGAGCAGTACTTC.

The chain is built from TRBV6-1 and TRBJ1-5, with D hard to call. The CDR3 contains 12 residues. V lost 4 bases and J 4 bases, leaving 5 bases between the germline ends. Germline V gene sequence: CDR1 MNHNS, CDR2 SASEGT. The CDR3 DNA follows: TGTGCCAGCAGTGGGCGGAATCAGCCCCAGCATTTT. Translating it yields CASSGRNQPQHF.

The chain is built from TRBV5-6 and TRBJ2-3; no reliable D call. V lost 2 bases and J 4 bases, leaving 17 bases between the germline ends. This CDR3 comprises 16 residues. Germline V gene data show CDR1 as SGHDT and CDR2 as YYEEEE. CDR3 nucleotides: TGTGCCAGCAGCTTAAACGCCCGCCGGGTGCCAGATACGCAGTATTTT. Protein: CASSLNARRVPDTQYF. Combining the CDR3 with reference TRBV5-6 and TRBJ2-3 gives the whole variable domain DAGVTQSPTHLIKTRGQQVTLRCSPKSGHDTVSWYQQALGQGPQFIFQYYEEEERQRGNFPDRFSGHQFPNYSSELNVNALLLGDSALYLCASSLNARRVPDTQYFGPGTRLTVL.

V and J are TRBV5-6 and TRBJ1-2, with 9 bases matching TRBD1. CDR1 is SGHDT, CDR2 YYEEEE, per germline. CDR3 size: 17 residues. V was clipped by 0 bases and J by 4 bases; unmatched bases: 10. The CDR3, as DNA: TGTGCCAGCAGCTTGGCCCCGGGACAGGGACTCCGCTATGGCTACACCTTC. It translates to CASSLAPGQGLRYGYTF.

V usage is TRBV28 and J usage is TRBJ2-5, with 13 bases aligning to TRBD2. With V trimmed by 3 bases and J by 5 bases, 3 bases remained unmatched. The CDR3 runs to 15 residues. The germline CDR1 and CDR2 sequences are MDHEN and SYDVKM. CDR3 DNA: TGTGCCAGCAGTTTCCCACTAGCGGGAGGGGAGACCCAGTACTTC. Translated, it gives CASSFPLAGGETQYF.

This rearrangement joins TRBV28 to TRBJ2-6, with D tentatively TRBD2 (6 bases). Trimming shortened V by 5 bases and J by 7 bases, and 24 bases separated the two germline ends. From germline, CDR1 is MDHEN and CDR2 SYDVKM. This CDR3 comprises 18 residues. The CDR3 protein is CASSPELLGGTLANVLTF. DNA for the CDR3: TGTGCCAGCAGTCCGGAACTCCTGGGCGGGACTTTAGCCAACGTCCTGACTTTC.

The chain combines TRBV12-2 with TRBJ2-7; no DNA check was done on the table's D call, TRBD2. TRBV12-2 is deemed a pseudogene. This CDR3 is built from 16 residues. CDR3 DNA: TGTGCAAGTCGCTTAGTCACGGGGGGCGCGGGGTACGAGCAGTACTTC. It translates to CASRLVTGGAGYEQYF.

This clone was seen only once. The J gene is TRBJ2-7, the V gene TRBV29-1; the D call may be TRBD1 or TRBD2 (5 bases each). V gave up 6 bases and J gave up 7 bases, with 22 bases separating them. The CDR3 totals 14 residues. Per the germline V gene, CDR1 is SQVTM and CDR2 is ANQGSEA. Here the CDR3 reads CSVIPGRPLGEQYF. The CDR3 nucleotides read TGCAGCGTGATCCCGGGACGGCCACTGGGGGAGCAGTACTTC.

The chain uses TRBV7-2 and TRBJ2-5; 8 nucleotides align to TRBD2. The CDR3 covers 15 residues. Losses at the gene ends were 5 bases for V and 1 base for J; bases not matched to a gene: 6. Germline V gene lookup returns CDR1 SGHTA and CDR2 FQGNSA. CDR3 coding DNA: TGTGCCAGCAGCCGGTACGGGAGGGCCCAAGAGACCCAGTACTTC. Protein sequence: CASSRYGRAQETQYF.

V and J are TRBV28 and TRBJ1-1; 8 nucleotides align to TRBD1. This CDR3 contains 14 residues. Per germline, CDR1 MDHEN and CDR2 SYDVKM. With V trimmed by 3 bases and J by 11 bases, 11 bases remained unmatched. The CDR3 here is CASSFPRRGHDAFF. The CDR3 DNA reads TGTGCCAGCAGTTTCCCTCGCAGGGGGCACGACGCTTTCTTT.

DNA for the CDR3: TGTGCCAGCAGCTGGCCACCGGGACAGGGCGACGATACGCAGTATTTT. Encoded protein: CASSWPPGQGDDTQYF. The chain recombines TRBV7-9 with TRBJ2-3, with TRBD1 matching over 9 bases. The germline CDR1 and CDR2 sequences are SEHNR and FQNEAQ (reference sequence). The CDR3 runs to 16 residues. Unmatched junction bases numbered 11, after V lost 4 bases and J lost 6 bases.

To note about this clone: One end of the junction is discordant with germline, which a read error may explain. This chain joins TRBV2 and TRBJ2-5; 10 nucleotides align to TRBD2. CDR1 is SNHLY and CDR2 is FYNNEI in the germline V gene. The CDR3 extends over 12 amino acids. CDR3 bases: TGTGCCAGGACGATAGCGGGAGGCAATCCCGACTTC. Its protein is CARTIAGGNPDF.

The V call is TRBV25-1, the J call TRBJ2-2, with 7 bases lining up with TRBD1. Germline lookup yields CDR1 MGHDK and CDR2 SYGVNS. Losses at the gene ends were 8 bases for V and 1 base for J; bases not matched to a gene: 7. The CDR3 runs to 15 residues. DNA for the CDR3: TGTGCCAGCCGAGCCGGGGACAGGAACACCGGGGAGCTGTTTTTT. Protein sequence: CASRAGDRNTGELFF.

The chain employs TRBV19 and TRBJ2-3; either TRBD1 or TRBD2 may supply D (6 bases each). Germline V CDR1 and CDR2: LNHDA, SQIVND (reference sequence). The germline V and J ends were trimmed by 7 bases and 3 bases, with 11 bases remaining between them. The CDR3 covers 13 residues. CDR3 DNA sequence: TGTGCCAGTAAGGAGGGGGAGACAGATACGCAGTATTTT. Translated: CASKEGETDTQYF.